The clone carrying this TCR beta chain was observed at least ten times. Amplification of TCR beta CDR3 regions was performed using RNA transcripts as template. The primer set for the first-round RT-PCR of the TCR CDR3 was HTBI. TCRdb called the multiplex PCR reads again in MiXCR, with one record for every CDR3 protein. The table lists roughly 99,000 distinct CDR3 sequences, approximately 15% of them singletons. This CDR3 comprises 13 residues. The ends were cut back, 1 base at V and 3 bases at J, with 3 bases in the middle. Germline V CDR1 and CDR2: SGHAT, FQNNGV. The data belong to a study of T cells in Graves' hyperthyroidism and ophthalmopathy.

The sequenced sample consisted of blood. This receptor was identified in a woman aged 45-65 years with Graves' hyperthyroidism. The chain recombines TRBV11-2 with TRBJ2-2; no clear D gene. CDR3 loop: CASSLGDTGELFF. The CDR3, as DNA: TGTGCCAGCAGCTTAGGGGACACCGGGGAGCTGTTTTTT.